This T cell receptor beta chain originates from a study of blood T cells in healthy people across ages. This clonotype was seen at least ten times. Next came a second PCR, run for roughly 6 to 11 cycles, which used a sample-barcoded 5' primer along with a J-beta primer mix. TCRdb recomputed calls from the 5' RACE reads with MiXCR, one row per CDR3 protein. The sample yields more than 800,000 distinct CDR3 sequences, 29% seen once. This CDR3 has 13 residues. Trimming stripped 4 bases from V and 8 bases from J, with 12 bases between. Germline V gives CDR1 LGHNA, CDR2 YSLEER. Sequenced input: blood. V and J are TRBV4-3 and TRBJ2-1, with D perhaps assigned TRBD1 or TRBD2 (5 bases each). The TCR was taken from a woman of 80 years or more in good health. This CDR3 is CASSLSRGHEQFF. The CDR3 region has the DNA TGCGCCAGCAGCCTCTCGAGGGGCCATGAGCAGTTCTTC.